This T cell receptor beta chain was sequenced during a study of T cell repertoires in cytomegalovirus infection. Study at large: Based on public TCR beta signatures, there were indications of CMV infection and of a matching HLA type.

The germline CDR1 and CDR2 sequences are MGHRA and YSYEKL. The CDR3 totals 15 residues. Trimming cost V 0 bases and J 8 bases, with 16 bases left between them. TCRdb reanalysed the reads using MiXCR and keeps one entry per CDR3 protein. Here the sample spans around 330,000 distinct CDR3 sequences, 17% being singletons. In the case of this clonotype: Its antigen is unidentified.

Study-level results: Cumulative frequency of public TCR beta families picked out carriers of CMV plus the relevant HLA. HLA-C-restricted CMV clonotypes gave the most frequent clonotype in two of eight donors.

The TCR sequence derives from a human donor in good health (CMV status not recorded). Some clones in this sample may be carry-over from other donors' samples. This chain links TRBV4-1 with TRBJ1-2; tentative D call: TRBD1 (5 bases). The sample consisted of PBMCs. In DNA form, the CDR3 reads TGCGCCAGCAGCCAAGATCCGGGACCAGTTGGCGGCTACACCTTC. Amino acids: CASSQDPGPVGGYTF.